The present TCR beta chain was sequenced within a study of Ad26.COV2.S vaccination and SARS-CoV-2 variants (dated by TCRdb to the early 2020s). Regarding the research as a whole: Donors in the vaccine arm were drawn from COV1001, a multicentre, randomized, double-blind, placebo-controlled phase I-IIa trial testing Ad26.COV2.S in healthy adults. TCRbeta repertoire sequencing was used to assess the specificity and breadth of SARS-CoV-2-reactive T cell receptors after Ad26.COV2.S vaccination. Trial participants were randomized into five groups of five, in which low-dose or high-dose Ad26.COV2.S was given once or twice, or placebo was given on both occasions. Investigators remained blinded to trial group allocation during experiments and outcome assessment. The TCR-sequenced set comprised roughly 30 samples: around 20 Ad26.COV2.S vaccine recipients, 5 placebo recipients and 8 SARS-CoV-2 convalescent individuals. Ad26.COV2.S was given intramuscularly at 5x10^10 or 1x10^11 viral particles, as a single shot or as two shots 56 days apart. General study outcomes and caveats: After vaccination, spike-specific CD8+ and CD4+ T cell responses were reported to show substantial breadth. Vaccine and placebo recipients had similar non-spike TCR breadth, a finding consistent with the vaccine containing only spike. The study lacked the statistical power to compare responses across vaccine doses or regimens. Spike-specific TCR breadth was higher in Ad26.COV2.S recipients than in placebo recipients (P = 0.0014). It was noted by the authors that total T cell responses may have been underestimated by the TCR breadth and depth analyses.

The treatment or condition label of this sample denotes: 15 to 20 received Ad26.COV2.S at low or high dose, single or two shots; roughly five received placebo; per-sample allocation not given. For vaccine and placebo recipients, repertoires were sequenced using samples collected on day 63 after the first injection. In Cohort 1b, about 27 adults aged 18-55 years were enrolled at a single site in Boston, USA, between 29 July and 7 August 2020. As a vaccine, Ad26.COV2.S was a replication-incompetent adenovirus type 26 vector that expressed a prefusion-stabilized SARS-CoV-2 spike protein derived from the original Wuhan strain. Concerning this clone itself: Its target antigen remains unknown. Base qualities are not provided; no much larger clone lies one nucleotide away.

The immunoSEQ Assay was the method used to sequence TCRbeta CDR3 regions. After extraction, genomic DNA underwent amplification by bias-controlled multiplex PCR, followed by high-throughput sequencing. The authors' analysis ran thus. Collapsing and filtering of sequences were performed to quantify the absolute abundance of each unique TCRbeta CDR3 region. Usable DNA was measured by amplifying reference genes present in all nucleated cells, and TCRbeta template counts were normalized to that usable DNA to estimate T cell fraction. Repertoire TCRs were annotated as SARS-CoV-2-specific by exact matching of V gene, CDR3 amino acid sequence and J gene to a known reactive TCR set. The reference SARS-CoV-2 TCR set was derived from MIRA and filtered for enrichment in COVID-19-positive ImmuneCODE repertoires, a step that removed public or cross-reactive TCRs. Based on the MIRA antigens, annotated TCRs were further analysed at the level of specific ORF or position within ORF. Breadth was defined as annotated unique rearrangements over total unique productive rearrangements; depth was the summed frequency of those rearrangements. Two-sided Wilcoxon rank-sum tests were used to compare TCR breadth between groups. The clones in this table, taken by TCRdb from immuneACCESS, are in-frame only. Not every clone is retained; where verified, under half of the shortfall comes from an unresolved V gene, and the cause of the rest is unknown. V, J and clone size were drawn from that table, and D and trimming were deduced from the DNA. The sample includes roughly 500,000 clones, with 89% observed a single time. Over 2% of the sample rests with the top ten.

V lost 7 bases and J lost 6 bases; the stretch between them is 19 bases long. The germline V gene gives CDR1 as SGHTA and CDR2 as FQGNSA. The CDR3 measures 16 amino acids from cysteine to phenylalanine. The sequence is cut down to CDR3 DNA, 48 bases in frame from base 1. Material: peripheral blood, obtained in a trial of Ad26.COV2.S vaccine versus placebo. The receptor chain draws on TRBV7-2 and TRBJ1-6; TRBD1 might be the D gene, on 6 matching bases. The TCR sequence derives from a person between 18 and 65 years old who received the Ad26.COV2.S COVID-19 vaccine or a placebo. Here the CDR3 is given as CASTQNRAMVNSPLHF. The nucleotide sequence reads TGTGCCAGCACCCAAAACAGGGCTATGGTTAATTCACCCCTCCACTTT.